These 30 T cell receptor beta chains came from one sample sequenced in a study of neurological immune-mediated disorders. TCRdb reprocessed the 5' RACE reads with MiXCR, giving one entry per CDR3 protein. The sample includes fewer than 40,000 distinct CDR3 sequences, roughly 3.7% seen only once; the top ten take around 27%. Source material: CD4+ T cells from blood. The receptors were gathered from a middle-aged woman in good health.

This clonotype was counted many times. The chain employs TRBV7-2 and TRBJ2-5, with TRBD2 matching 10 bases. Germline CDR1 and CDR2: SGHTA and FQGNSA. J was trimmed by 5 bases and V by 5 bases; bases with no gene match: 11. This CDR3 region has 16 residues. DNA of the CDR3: TGTGCCAGCAGCCCACGGACTAGCGGATCTCTGGAGACCCAGTACTTC. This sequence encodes CASSPRTSGSLETQYF. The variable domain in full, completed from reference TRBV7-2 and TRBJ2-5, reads GAGVSQSPSNKVTEKGKDVELRCDPISGHTALYWYRQSLGQGLEFLIYFQGNSAPDKSGLPSDRFSAERTGGSVSTLTIQRTQQEDSAVYLCASSPRTSGSLETQYFGPGTRLLVL.

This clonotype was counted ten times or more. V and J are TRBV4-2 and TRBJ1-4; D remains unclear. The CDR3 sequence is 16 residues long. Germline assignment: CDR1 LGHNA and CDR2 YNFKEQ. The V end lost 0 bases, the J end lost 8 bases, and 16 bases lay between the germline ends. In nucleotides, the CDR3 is TGTGCCAGCAGCCAAGATAGGCCGGCCGAGGGCGAAAAACTGTTTTTT. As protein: CASSQDRPAEGEKLFF.

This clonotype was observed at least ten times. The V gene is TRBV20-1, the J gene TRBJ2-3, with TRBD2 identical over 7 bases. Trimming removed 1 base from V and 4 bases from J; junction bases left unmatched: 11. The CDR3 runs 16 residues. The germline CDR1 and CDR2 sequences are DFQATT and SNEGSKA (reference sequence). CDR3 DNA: TGCAGTGCTAGAGTCCCTAGGGCGGGGGTGGCAGATACGCAGTATTTT. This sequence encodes CSARVPRAGVADTQYF.

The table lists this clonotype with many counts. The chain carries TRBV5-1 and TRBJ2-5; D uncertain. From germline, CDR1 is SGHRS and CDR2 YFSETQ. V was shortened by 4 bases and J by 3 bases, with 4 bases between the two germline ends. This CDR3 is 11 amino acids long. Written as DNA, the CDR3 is TGCGCCAGCAGCACAGAAGAGACCCAGTACTTC. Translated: CASSTEETQYF.

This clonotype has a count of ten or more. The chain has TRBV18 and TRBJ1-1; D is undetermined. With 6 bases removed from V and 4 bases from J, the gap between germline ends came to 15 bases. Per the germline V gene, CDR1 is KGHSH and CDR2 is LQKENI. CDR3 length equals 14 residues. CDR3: CASSPTSFFTEAFF. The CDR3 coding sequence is TGTGCCAGCTCGCCAACTTCCTTCTTCACTGAAGCTTTCTTT. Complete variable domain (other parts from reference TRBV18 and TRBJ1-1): NAGVMQNPRHLVRRRGQEARLRCSPMKGHSHVYWYRQLPEEGLKFMVYLQKENIIDESGMPKERFSAEFPKEGPSILRIQQVVRGDSAAYFCASSPTSFFTEAFFGQGTRLTVV.

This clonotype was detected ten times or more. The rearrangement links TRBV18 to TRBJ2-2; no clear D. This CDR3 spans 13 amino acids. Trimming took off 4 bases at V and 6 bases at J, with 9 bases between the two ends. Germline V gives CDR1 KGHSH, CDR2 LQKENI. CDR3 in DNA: TGTGCCAGCTCACAAGAGGATTCCGGGGAGCTGTTTTTT. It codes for CASSQEDSGELFF.

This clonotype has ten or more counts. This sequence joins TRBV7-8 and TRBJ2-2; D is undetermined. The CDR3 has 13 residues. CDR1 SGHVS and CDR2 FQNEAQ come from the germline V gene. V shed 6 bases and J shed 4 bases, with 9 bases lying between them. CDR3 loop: CASRTVSTGELFF. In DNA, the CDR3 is TGTGCCAGCAGGACTGTTTCCACCGGGGAGCTGTTTTTT.

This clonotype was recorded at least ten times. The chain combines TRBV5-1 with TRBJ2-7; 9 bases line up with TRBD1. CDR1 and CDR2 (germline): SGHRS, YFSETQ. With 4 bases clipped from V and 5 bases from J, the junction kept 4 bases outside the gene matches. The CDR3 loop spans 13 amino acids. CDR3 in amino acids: CASSRDREHEQYF. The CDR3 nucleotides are TGCGCCAGCAGCAGGGACAGGGAACACGAGCAGTACTTC.

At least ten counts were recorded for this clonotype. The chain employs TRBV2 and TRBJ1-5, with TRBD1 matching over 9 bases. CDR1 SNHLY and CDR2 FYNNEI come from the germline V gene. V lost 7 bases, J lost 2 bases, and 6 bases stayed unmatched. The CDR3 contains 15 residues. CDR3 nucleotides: TGTGCCAGCAACCCGGGACAGGGTGGCAATCAGCCCCAGCATTTT. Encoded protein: CASNPGQGGNQPQHF.

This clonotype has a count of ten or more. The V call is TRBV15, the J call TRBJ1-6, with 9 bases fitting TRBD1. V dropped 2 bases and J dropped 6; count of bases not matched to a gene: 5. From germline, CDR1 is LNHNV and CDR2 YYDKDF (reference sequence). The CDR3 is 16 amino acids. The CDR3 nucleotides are TGTGCCACCAGCAGAACCAGGACAGGGGCTAATTCACCCCTCCACTTT. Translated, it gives CATSRTRTGANSPLHF.

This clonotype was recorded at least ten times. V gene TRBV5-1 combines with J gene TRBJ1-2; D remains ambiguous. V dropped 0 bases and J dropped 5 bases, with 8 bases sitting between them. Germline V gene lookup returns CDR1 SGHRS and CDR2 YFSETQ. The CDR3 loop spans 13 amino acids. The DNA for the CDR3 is TGCGCCAGCAGCTTGGACAAGTCTTATGGCTACACCTTC. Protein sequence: CASSLDKSYGYTF.

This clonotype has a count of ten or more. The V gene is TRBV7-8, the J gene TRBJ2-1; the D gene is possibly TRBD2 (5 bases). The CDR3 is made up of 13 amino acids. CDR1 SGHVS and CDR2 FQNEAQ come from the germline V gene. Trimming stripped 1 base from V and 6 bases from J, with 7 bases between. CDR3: CASSLGRSNEQFF. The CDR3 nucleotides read TGTGCCAGCAGCTTAGGGAGGAGCAATGAGCAGTTCTTC.

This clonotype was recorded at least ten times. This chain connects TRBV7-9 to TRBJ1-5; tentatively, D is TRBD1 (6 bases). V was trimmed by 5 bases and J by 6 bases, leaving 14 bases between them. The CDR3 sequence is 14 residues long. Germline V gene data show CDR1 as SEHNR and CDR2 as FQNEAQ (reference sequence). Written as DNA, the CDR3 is TGTGCCAGCAGCAACCGACAGGATGGTCAGCCCCAGCATTTT. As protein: CASSNRQDGQPQHF.

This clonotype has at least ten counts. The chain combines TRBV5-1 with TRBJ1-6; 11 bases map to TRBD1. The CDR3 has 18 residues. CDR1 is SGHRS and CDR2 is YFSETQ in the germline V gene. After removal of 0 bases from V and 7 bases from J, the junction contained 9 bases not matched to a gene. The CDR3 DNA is TGCGCCAGCAGCTTGGGGACAGGGGGCGGCCAATCGAATTCACCCCTCCACTTT. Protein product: CASSLGTGGGQSNSPLHF.

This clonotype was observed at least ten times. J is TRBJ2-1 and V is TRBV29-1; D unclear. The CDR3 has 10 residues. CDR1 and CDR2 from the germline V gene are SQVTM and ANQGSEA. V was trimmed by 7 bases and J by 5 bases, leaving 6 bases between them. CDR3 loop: CSGAHNEQFF. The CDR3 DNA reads TGCAGCGGGGCTCACAATGAGCAGTTCTTC.

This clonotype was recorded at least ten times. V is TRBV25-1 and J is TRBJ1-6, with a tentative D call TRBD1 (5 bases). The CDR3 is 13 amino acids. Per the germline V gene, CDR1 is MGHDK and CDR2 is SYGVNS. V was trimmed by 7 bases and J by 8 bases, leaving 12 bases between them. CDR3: CASKQGNYSPLHF. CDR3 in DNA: TGTGCCAGCAAGCAGGGTAATTATTCACCCCTCCACTTT.

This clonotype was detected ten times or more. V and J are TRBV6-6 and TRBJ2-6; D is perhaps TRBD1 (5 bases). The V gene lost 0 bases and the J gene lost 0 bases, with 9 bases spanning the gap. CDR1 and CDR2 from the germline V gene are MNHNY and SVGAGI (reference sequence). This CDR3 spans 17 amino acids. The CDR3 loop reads CASSYSAGRSGANVLTF. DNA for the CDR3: TGTGCCAGCAGTTACTCGGCAGGGCGCTCTGGGGCCAACGTCCTGACTTTC.

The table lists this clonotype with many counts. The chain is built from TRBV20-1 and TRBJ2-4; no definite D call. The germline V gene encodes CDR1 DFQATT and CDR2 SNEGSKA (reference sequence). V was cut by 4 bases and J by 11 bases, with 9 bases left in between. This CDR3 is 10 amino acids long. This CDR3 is CSATTPFQYF. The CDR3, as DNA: TGCAGTGCTACGACCCCCTTTCAGTACTTC.

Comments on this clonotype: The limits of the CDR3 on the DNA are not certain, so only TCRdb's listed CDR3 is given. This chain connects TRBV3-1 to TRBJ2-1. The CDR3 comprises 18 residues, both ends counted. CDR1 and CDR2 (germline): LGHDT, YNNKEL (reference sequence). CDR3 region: CASSFYICSADHYNEQFF.

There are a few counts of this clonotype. The CDR3 DNA reads TGCGCCAGCAGCCTTCATGGAGAGCAGTTCTTC. This gives the protein CASSLHGEQFF. The V gene is TRBV4-1, the J gene TRBJ2-1, with D unclear. Germline lookup yields CDR1 MGHRA and CDR2 YSYEKL. The CDR3 runs to 11 residues. Deletions cut 4 bases from V and 10 bases from J, with 8 bases between.

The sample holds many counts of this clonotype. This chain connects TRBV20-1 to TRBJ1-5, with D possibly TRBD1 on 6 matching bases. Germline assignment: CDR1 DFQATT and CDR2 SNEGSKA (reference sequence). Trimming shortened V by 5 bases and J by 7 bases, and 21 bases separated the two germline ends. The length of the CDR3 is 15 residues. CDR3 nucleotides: TGCAGTGCTGATCCCGGTGGACAGACAAAGCAGCCCCAGCATTTT. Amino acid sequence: CSADPGGQTKQPQHF.

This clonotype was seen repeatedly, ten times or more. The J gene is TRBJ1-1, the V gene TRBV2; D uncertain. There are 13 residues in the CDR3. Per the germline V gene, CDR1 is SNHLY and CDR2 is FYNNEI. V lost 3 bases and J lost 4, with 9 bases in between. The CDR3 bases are TGTGCCAGCAGTGATAAGGGAGTCACTGAAGCTTTCTTT. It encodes CASSDKGVTEAFF.

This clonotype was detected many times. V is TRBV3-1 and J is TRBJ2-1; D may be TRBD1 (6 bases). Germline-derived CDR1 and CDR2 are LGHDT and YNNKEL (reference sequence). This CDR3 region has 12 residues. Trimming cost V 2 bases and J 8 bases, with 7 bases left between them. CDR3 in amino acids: CASSQTGYEQFF. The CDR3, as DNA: TGTGCCAGCAGCCAAACAGGGTATGAGCAGTTCTTC.

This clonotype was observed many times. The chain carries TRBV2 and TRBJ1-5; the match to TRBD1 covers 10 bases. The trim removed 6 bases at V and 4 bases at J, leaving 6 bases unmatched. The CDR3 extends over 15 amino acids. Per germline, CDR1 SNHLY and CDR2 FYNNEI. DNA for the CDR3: TGTGCCAGCAGCATTCGGACAGGGGGTAATCAGCCCCAGCATTTT. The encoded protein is CASSIRTGGNQPQHF.

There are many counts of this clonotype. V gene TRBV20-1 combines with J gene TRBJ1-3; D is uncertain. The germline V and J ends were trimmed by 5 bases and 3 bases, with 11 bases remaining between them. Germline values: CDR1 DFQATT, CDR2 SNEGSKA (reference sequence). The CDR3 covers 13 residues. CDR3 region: CSAEDGFGNTIYF. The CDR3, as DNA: TGCAGTGCTGAGGACGGATTTGGAAACACCATATATTTT.

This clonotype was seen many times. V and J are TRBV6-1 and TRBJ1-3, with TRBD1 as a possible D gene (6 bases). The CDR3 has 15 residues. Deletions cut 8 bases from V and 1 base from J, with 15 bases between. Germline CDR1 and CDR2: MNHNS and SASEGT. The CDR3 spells CASDPVGTSGNTIYF. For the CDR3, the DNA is TGTGCCAGCGATCCCGTGGGGACATCTGGAAACACCATATATTTT.

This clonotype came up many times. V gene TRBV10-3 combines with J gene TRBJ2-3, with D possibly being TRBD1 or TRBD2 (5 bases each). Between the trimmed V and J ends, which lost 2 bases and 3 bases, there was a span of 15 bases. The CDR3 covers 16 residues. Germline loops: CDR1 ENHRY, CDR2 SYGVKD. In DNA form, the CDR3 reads TGTGCCATCAGTGAGCGGGGCCGATTAACAACAGATACGCAGTATTTT. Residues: CAISERGRLTTDTQYF.

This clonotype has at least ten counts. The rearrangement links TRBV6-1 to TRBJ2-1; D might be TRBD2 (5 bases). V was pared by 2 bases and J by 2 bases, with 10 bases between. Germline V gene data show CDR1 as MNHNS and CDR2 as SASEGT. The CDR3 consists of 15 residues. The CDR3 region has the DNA TGTGCCAGCAGTGAACTGTTACTAGCCTACAATGAGCAGTTCTTC. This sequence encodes CASSELLLAYNEQFF.

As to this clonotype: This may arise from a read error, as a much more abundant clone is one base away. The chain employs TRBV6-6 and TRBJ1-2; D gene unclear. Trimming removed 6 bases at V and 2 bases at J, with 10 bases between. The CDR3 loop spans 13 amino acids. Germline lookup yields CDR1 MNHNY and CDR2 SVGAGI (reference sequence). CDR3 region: CASSRGENYGYTF. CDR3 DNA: TGTGCCAGCAGCCGGGGAGAAAACTATGGCTACACCTTC.

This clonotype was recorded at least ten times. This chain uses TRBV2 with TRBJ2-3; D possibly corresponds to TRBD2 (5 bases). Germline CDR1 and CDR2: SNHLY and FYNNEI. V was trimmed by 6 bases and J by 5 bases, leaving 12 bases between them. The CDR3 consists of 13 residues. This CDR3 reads CASSTLEGDTQYF. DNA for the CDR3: TGTGCCAGCAGCACCCTTGAGGGAGATACGCAGTATTTT.